The 21 T cell receptor beta chains below come from one sample, sequenced in a study of T cells after yellow fever vaccination. TCRdb analysed the 5' RACE reads with MiXCR anew, one entry per CDR3 protein. The table lists 200,000 to 250,000 distinct CDR3 sequences, under 3.5% of them singletons. Material: CD4+ T cells sorted from PBMCs, obtained 10 days after the yellow fever booster vaccination. The receptor source for this set is a man aged 18-30 years who received the YFV17D yellow fever vaccine.

The rearrangement uses TRBV10-3 and TRBJ2-3; D is perhaps TRBD2 (6 bases). Germline assignment: CDR1 ENHRY and CDR2 SYGVKD. The CDR3 runs 15 residues. The ends were cut back, 2 bases at V and 0 bases at J, with 9 bases in the middle. In DNA, the CDR3 is TGTGCCATCAGTGAGATCGGGGGTAGCACAGATACGCAGTATTTT. It is translated as CAISEIGGSTDTQYF.

This clonotype was seen only once. Just one base apart from a much larger clone, this may be a read error. The CDR3 sequence is CASSFYRPGSPLHF. CDR3 bases: TGTGCCAGCAGCTTTTACAGGCCCGGTTCACCCCTCCACTTT. The chain uses TRBV7-2 and TRBJ1-6; the D gene is possibly TRBD1 (5 bases). Trimming stripped 3 bases from V and 9 bases from J, with 12 bases between. The CDR3 has 14 residues. In germline, CDR1 is SGHTA, CDR2 FQGNSA.

The chain couples TRBV7-2 to TRBJ2-2; 7 bases align to TRBD1. J was trimmed by 0 bases and V by 7 bases; bases with no gene match: 11. Germline CDR1 and CDR2: SGHTA and FQGNSA. The CDR3 length is 17 residues. The CDR3 is CASIKGIDRANTGELFF. CDR3 nucleotides: TGTGCCAGCATAAAGGGTATTGACAGGGCGAACACCGGGGAGCTGTTTTTT.

This clonotype has ten or more counts. The chain links TRBV4-3 to TRBJ2-3, with D tentatively TRBD2 (6 bases). With 6 bases removed from V and 3 bases from J, the gap between germline ends came to 16 bases. This CDR3 spans 15 amino acids. Germline CDR1 LGHNA, CDR2 YSLEER. CDR3 DNA: TGCGCCAGCAGACTGGGCGGGGCGAGTACAGATACGCAGTATTTT. Its translation is CASRLGGASTDTQYF.

This clonotype has ten or more counts. CDR3 sequence: CATSDWHTAGGWENEQFF. The CDR3 nucleotides are TGTGCCACCAGTGATTGGCACACTGCAGGGGGCTGGGAGAATGAGCAGTTCTTC. The V gene is TRBV24-1, the J gene TRBJ2-1; 8 bases line up with TRBD1. Trimming took 2 bases from V and 7 from J; bases not matched to a gene: 15. The CDR3 has 18 residues. Germline V CDR1 and CDR2: KGHDR, SFDVKD.

In this sample, this clonotype turned up many times. This chain joins TRBV5-1 and TRBJ2-1; TRBD2 aligns across 7 bases. V shed 4 bases, J shed 3 bases, and the junction held 7 bases outside the gene matches. Germline V gene data show CDR1 as SGHRS and CDR2 as YFSETQ. This CDR3 contains 15 residues. The CDR3, as DNA: TGCGCCAGCAGCCCCTCCAGCGGGGTCTACAATGAGCAGTTCTTC. Translating it yields CASSPSSGVYNEQFF.

This clonotype was counted ten times or more. This chain connects TRBV7-2 to TRBJ2-3, with D possibly being TRBD2 (7 bases). Germline V gene sequence: CDR1 SGHTA, CDR2 FQGNSA. V lost 7 bases to trimming and J lost 6 bases, with 20 bases between them. The CDR3 is 15 residues long. The CDR3 spells CASTPGGGVPDTQYF. Here the CDR3 DNA reads TGTGCCAGCACCCCGGGGGGCGGCGTCCCCGATACGCAGTATTTT.

In this sample, this clonotype turned up many times. This chain joins TRBV7-3 and TRBJ1-1; D may be TRBD1 (5 bases). V was clipped by 2 bases and J by 1 base, with 8 bases between them. The germline V gene encodes CDR1 SGHTA and CDR2 FQGTGA. The CDR3 has 14 residues. The CDR3 sequence: CASSLGGKNTEAFF. In nucleotides, the CDR3 is TGTGCCAGCAGCTTAGGGGGGAAGAACACTGAAGCTTTCTTT. Looking up the rest from reference TRBV7-3 and TRBJ1-1 gives the full variable domain: GAGVSQTPSNKVTEKGKYVELRCDPISGHTALYWYRQSLGQGPEFLIYFQGTGAADDSGLPNDRFFAVRPEGSVSTLKIQRTERGDSAVYLCASSLGGKNTEAFFGQGTRLTVV.

The CDR3, as DNA: TGTGCCAGCAGCCCCGGACTGACCCATGGGACCCAGTACTTC. This encodes CASSPGLTHGTQYF. The chain is built from TRBV3-1 and TRBJ2-5; D is possibly TRBD2 (5 bases). Trimming removed 4 bases at V and 7 bases at J, with 16 bases between. The CDR3 sequence is 14 residues long. Germline lookup yields CDR1 LGHDT and CDR2 YNNKEL (reference sequence).

This clonotype was observed many times. This chain links TRBV3-1 with TRBJ2-2; D might be TRBD2 (6 bases). With 4 bases removed from V and 0 bases from J, the gap between germline ends came to 9 bases. The CDR3 loop spans 15 amino acids. Germline CDR1 is LGHDT and CDR2 is YNNKEL (reference sequence). The CDR3 here is CASSRGGSNTGELFF. CDR3 nucleotide sequence: TGTGCCAGCAGCCGCGGAGGGTCGAACACCGGGGAGCTGTTTTTT. Using reference TRBV3-1 and TRBJ2-2 for the parts outside the CDR3, the full variable domain is DTAVSQTPKYLVTQMGNDKSIKCEQNLGHDTMYWYKQDSKKFLKIMFSYNNKELIINETVPNRFSPKSPDKAHLNLHINSLELGDSAVYFCASSRGGSNTGELFFGEGSRLTVL.

This clonotype was picked up many times. V usage is TRBV5-1 and J usage is TRBJ2-1, with 16 bases fitting TRBD2. The germline gives CDR1 SGHRS, CDR2 YFSETQ. V dropped 6 bases and J dropped 9; count of bases not matched to a gene: 6. The CDR3 has 15 residues. Here the CDR3 reads CASNKGLAGGIEQFF. The CDR3 DNA reads TGCGCCAGCAATAAGGGACTAGCGGGGGGGATTGAGCAGTTCTTC.

This clonotype has a count of ten or more. This sequence joins TRBV11-2 and TRBJ2-5; D uncertain. CDR3 length: 12 amino acids. V was cut by 4 bases and J by 2 bases, with 5 bases left in between. Per the germline V gene, CDR1 is SGHAT and CDR2 is FQNNGV. The CDR3 spells CASSWWQETQYF. CDR3 sequence (DNA): TGTGCCAGCAGCTGGTGGCAAGAGACCCAGTACTTC.

The table lists this clonotype with a few counts. This chain uses TRBV4-1 with TRBJ1-5, with TRBD1 as a possible D gene (6 bases). CDR1 and CDR2 (germline): MGHRA, YSYEKL. V lost 1 base, J lost 0 bases, and 7 bases lay in between. The length of the CDR3 is 15 residues. CDR3 in DNA: TGCGCCAGCAGCCAAGGGACAGTTAGCAATCAGCCCCAGCATTTT. Protein product: CASSQGTVSNQPQHF.

This clonotype came up many times. The chain links TRBV12-3 or TRBV12-4 to TRBJ2-2; TRBD2 matches at 11 bases. The V gene end was trimmed by 5 bases and the J gene end by 3 bases; junction bases not matched to a gene: 2. The CDR3 has 15 amino acids. In DNA, the CDR3 is TGTGCCAGCAGTGCACTAGCGGGGGACACCGGGGAGCTGTTTTTT. Residues: CASSALAGDTGELFF.

The rearrangement uses TRBV5-1 and TRBJ2-5, with TRBD2 identical over 9 bases. The V and J ends lost 0 bases and 7 bases, in that order; junction bases with no gene match: 19. The V gene's germline CDR1 is SGHRS and CDR2 YFSETQ. This CDR3 contains 19 residues. The CDR3 bases are TGCGCCAGCAGCTTGGGAGGCGGGGGGGCCCGGTCGCATCGTGGGACCCAGTACTTC. This gives the protein CASSLGGGGARSHRGTQYF.

The chain's CDR3 is CASSDHRVNTEAFF. The CDR3 DNA follows: TGTGCCAGCAGTGACCACAGGGTGAACACTGAAGCTTTCTTT. The genes are TRBV6-6 and TRBJ1-1; weak D call: TRBD1 (6 bases). The V and J ends lost 5 bases and 0 bases respectively, with 10 bases between them. This CDR3 is built from 14 residues. Germline CDR1 is MNHNY and CDR2 is SVGAGI (reference sequence).

The table lists this clonotype with a few counts. The rearrangement uses TRBV5-1 and TRBJ2-2; D uncertain. The CDR3 is made up of 14 amino acids. Germline V gives CDR1 SGHRS, CDR2 YFSETQ. Trimming took 4 bases from V and 7 from J, leaving 14 bases between them. This CDR3 is CASSPDLTGGELFF. Written as DNA, the CDR3 is TGCGCCAGCAGCCCCGACTTGACGGGCGGGGAGCTGTTTTTT.

This clonotype was found many times. This chain uses TRBV20-1 with TRBJ1-1; TRBD1 matches 7 bases. CDR3 length: 15 residues. Germline-derived CDR1 and CDR2 are DFQATT and SNEGSKA (reference sequence). V was pared by 5 bases and J by 2 bases, with 11 bases of the junction left unmatched. The CDR3 spells CSASLTGTANTEAFF. CDR3 in DNA: TGCAGTGCTTCTCTGACCGGGACAGCAAACACTGAAGCTTTCTTT.

This clonotype has at least ten counts. The rearrangement joins TRBV30 to TRBJ2-2; 12 bases agree with TRBD2. J lost 4 bases, V lost 4 bases, and 4 bases had no gene match. CDR3 length: 15 residues. Germline V lookup: CDR1 GTSNPN, CDR2 SVGIG (reference sequence). In DNA, the CDR3 is TGTGCCTGGATCGGACTAGCGGGGCTCACCGGGGAGCTGTTTTTT. As protein: CAWIGLAGLTGELFF.

This clonotype appeared many times. This chain connects TRBV11-2 to TRBJ2-6; D is unclear. V lost 1 base and J lost 3, with 7 bases in between. Germline lookup yields CDR1 SGHAT and CDR2 FQNNGV. CDR3 length: 15 amino acids. This CDR3 is CASSLGVYGANVLTF. CDR3 DNA sequence: TGTGCCAGCAGCTTAGGGGTTTATGGGGCCAACGTCCTGACTTTC.

This clonotype was observed at least ten times. The J gene is TRBJ1-6, the V gene TRBV7-9, with 9 bases aligning to TRBD1. CDR1 is SEHNR and CDR2 is FQNEAQ in the germline V gene (reference sequence). The CDR3 has 15 amino acids. V lost 2 bases and J lost 10; bases outside the gene matches: 6. Written as DNA, the CDR3 is TGTGCCAGCAGCTTAAACAGGGGGCGTTTGTCACCCCTCCACTTT. It translates to CASSLNRGRLSPLHF. The variable domain in full, with the rest retrieved from reference TRBV7-9 and TRBJ1-6, is DTGVSQNPRHKITKRGQNVTFRCDPISEHNRLYWYRQTLGQGPEFLTYFQNEAQLEKSRLLSDRFSAERPKGSFSTLEIQRTEQGDSAMYLCASSLNRGRLSPLHFGNGTRLTVT.